These 18 T cell receptor beta chains came from one sample sequenced in a study of blood T cell repertoires in COVID-19. TCRdb keeps only in-frame clones here, not all; method: immunoSEQ multiplex PCR. The table has approximately 210,000 clones, approximately 80% seen once. The sequenced sample was PBMCs or T cells enriched from blood (not recorded which). These receptors originate from a man aged 40-49 years who had recovered from COVID-19.

The chain carries TRBV27 and TRBJ1-2; D is unclear. Trimming shortened V by 6 bases and J by 3 bases, and 14 bases separated the two germline ends. Germline CDR1 is MNHEY and CDR2 is SMNVEV (reference sequence). The CDR3 consists of 14 residues. CDR3 sequence reads: CASSYQISDYGYTF. CDR3 nucleotide sequence: TGTGCCAGCAGCTACCAAATCTCGGACTATGGCTACACCTTC.

V and J are TRBV7-9 and TRBJ1-4, with TRBD1 matching over 7 bases. The CDR3 runs to 15 residues. J gave up 5 bases and V 5 bases, and 8 bases lay outside the gene matches. The germline V gene encodes CDR1 SEHNR and CDR2 FQNEAQ (reference sequence). For the CDR3, the DNA is TGTGCCAGCAGCGAAGCAGGGGGTGCAAATGAAAAACTGTTTTTT. This gives the protein CASSEAGGANEKLFF.

V and J are TRBV2 and TRBJ2-2; D is perhaps TRBD1 (6 bases). Germline loops: CDR1 SNHLY, CDR2 FYNNEI. The V and J ends lost 7 bases and 3 bases respectively, with 12 bases between them. The CDR3 sequence is 14 residues long. CDR3 DNA sequence: TGTGCCAGCACCAGAAGACAGGACACCGGGGAGCTGTTTTTT. This sequence encodes CASTRRQDTGELFF.

The genes are TRBV4-1 and TRBJ2-3; a weak D match, TRBD1 (6 bases). The CDR3 runs to 17 residues. Germline CDR1 is MGHRA and CDR2 is YSYEKL. The V end was cut by 0 bases, the J end by 2 bases, with 15 bases between. CDR3 region: CASSQDRTGDNTDTQYF. CDR3 nucleotides: TGCGCCAGCAGCCAAGATCGAACTGGGGACAACACAGATACGCAGTATTTT.

The rearrangement links TRBV28 to TRBJ1-1; tentative D call: TRBD1 (5 bases). Trimming cost V 10 bases and J 11 bases, with 17 bases left between them. Germline values: CDR1 MDHEN, CDR2 SYDVKM. This CDR3 region has 11 residues. The CDR3 DNA reads TGTGCCACCCGTCAAGCGGGGGTGGCTTTCTTT. Its protein is CATRQAGVAFF. Drawing the rest from reference TRBV28 and TRBJ1-1, the complete variable domain is DVKVTQSSRYLVKRTGEKVFLECVQDMDHENMFWYRQDPGLGLRLIYFSYDVKMKEKGDIPEGYSVSREKKERFSLILESASTNQTSMYLCATRQAGVAFFGQGTRLTVV.

V usage is TRBV24-1 and J usage is TRBJ1-1, with D perhaps matching TRBD1 (5 bases). The CDR3 is made up of 13 amino acids. V was cut by 0 bases and J by 10 bases, with 11 bases left in between. Germline lookup yields CDR1 KGHDR and CDR2 SFDVKD. The CDR3: CATSDLQGGRAFF. CDR3 nucleotide sequence: TGTGCCACCAGTGATTTGCAGGGAGGCAGAGCTTTCTTT.

In its sample, this clone was seen once. The V gene is TRBV13, the J gene TRBJ1-2; 12 nucleotides match TRBD1. Germline lookup yields CDR1 PRHDT and CDR2 FYEKMQ (reference sequence). This CDR3 has 11 amino acids. The V and J ends lost 11 bases and 8 bases, in that order; junction bases with no gene match: 3. CDR3 residues: CAGTGGRGYTF. The CDR3 DNA is TGTGCCGGGACAGGGGGCAGGGGCTACACCTTC. Full variable domain (rest looked up from reference TRBV13 and TRBJ1-2): AAGVIQSPRHLIKEKRETATLKCYPIPRHDTVYWYQQGPGQDPQFLISFYEKMQSDKGSIPDRFSAQQFSDYHSELNMSSLELGDSALYFCAGTGGRGYTFGSGTRLTVV.

The J gene is TRBJ2-7, the V gene TRBV5-1; 9 bases map to TRBD2. CDR3 length: 15 amino acids. CDR1 and CDR2 from the germline V gene are SGHRS and YFSETQ. Trimming removed 0 bases from V and 1 base from J; junction bases left unmatched: 2. CDR3 bases: TGCGCCAGCAGCTTGGAGCTAGCGGGATCCTACGAGCAGTACTTC. Translating it yields CASSLELAGSYEQYF.

This clone has only a few counts. V usage is TRBV2 and J usage is TRBJ2-1; possible D gene TRBD1, 6 bases. Germline V gives CDR1 SNHLY, CDR2 FYNNEI. The V gene lost 11 bases and the J gene lost 4 bases, with 9 bases spanning the gap. The CDR3 has 11 residues. The chain's CDR3 is CAGGPYNEQFF. CDR3 nucleotide sequence: TGTGCCGGGGGCCCTTACAATGAGCAGTTCTTC.

The chain joins TRBV28 to TRBJ1-6; D is ambiguous. Germline V gives CDR1 MDHEN, CDR2 SYDVKM. Trimming left V 2 bases short and J 9 bases short, with 8 bases between. The length of the CDR3 is 13 residues. Here the CDR3 reads CASSLIPGSPLHF. CDR3 nucleotide sequence: TGTGCCAGCAGTTTAATTCCCGGTTCACCCCTCCACTTT.

The chain joins TRBV19 to TRBJ2-1; 11 nucleotides align to TRBD2. CDR1 is LNHDA and CDR2 is SQIVND in the germline V gene (reference sequence). The CDR3 sequence is 16 residues long. After removal of 4 bases from V and 6 bases from J, the junction contained 8 bases not matched to a gene. CDR3 DNA: TGTGCCAGTAGTAGGGGACTAGCGGCTTGGGGCAATGAGCAGTTCTTC. Translated: CASSRGLAAWGNEQFF.

V gene TRBV28 combines with J gene TRBJ1-1; 9 bases agree with TRBD1. This CDR3 is 13 amino acids long. From germline, CDR1 is MDHEN and CDR2 SYDVKM. J lost 5 bases, V lost 7 bases, and 5 bases had no gene match. The CDR3 DNA reads TGTGCCAGCAAACGGGACAGGGTAACTGAAGCTTTCTTT. Protein sequence: CASKRDRVTEAFF.

This chain uses TRBV7-2 with TRBJ1-2, with TRBD1 identical over 9 bases. With 7 bases clipped from V and 4 bases from J, the junction kept 7 bases outside the gene matches. Per germline, CDR1 SGHTA and CDR2 FQGNSA. This CDR3 spans 14 amino acids. The CDR3 DNA is TGTGCCAGCACCCGACAGGGGGGACTCTATGGCTACACCTTC. Its translation is CASTRQGGLYGYTF.

The V call is TRBV7-9, the J call TRBJ1-1, with D unclear. The ends were cut back, 2 bases at V and 2 bases at J, with 12 bases in the middle. Germline V gene lookup returns CDR1 SEHNR and CDR2 FQNEAQ (reference sequence). The CDR3 is 15 amino acids. In DNA form, the CDR3 reads TGTGCCAGCAGCTTAAACGGTTGGACTAACACTGAAGCTTTCTTT. Translated, it gives CASSLNGWTNTEAFF. The full variable domain, rest sourced from reference TRBV7-9 and TRBJ1-1, is DTGVSQNPRHKITKRGQNVTFRCDPISEHNRLYWYRQTLGQGPEFLTYFQNEAQLEKSRLLSDRFSAERPKGSFSTLEIQRTEQGDSAMYLCASSLNGWTNTEAFFGQGTRLTVV.

This sequence joins TRBV11-3 and TRBJ2-1; perhaps TRBD1 as D (7 bases). Germline CDR1 is SGHNT and CDR2 is YENEEA. Trimming cost V 5 bases and J 6 bases, with 20 bases left between them. The CDR3 length is 16 residues. CDR3 nucleotides: TGTGCCAGCAGCAGGGGCGGGGTCGAGGGGGCCAATGAGCAGTTCTTC. Protein: CASSRGGVEGANEQFF.

In this sample, this clone turned up once. V and J are TRBV13 and TRBJ2-3, with 11 bases lining up with TRBD2. J was trimmed by 7 bases and V by 4 bases; bases with no gene match: 4. The CDR3 sequence is 14 residues long. Germline CDR1 PRHDT, CDR2 FYEKMQ (reference sequence). CDR3 in DNA: TGTGCCAGCAGCTCCACTAGCGGGGGCTATACGCAGTATTTT. This sequence encodes CASSSTSGGYTQYF.

The V gene is TRBV4-2, the J gene TRBJ2-7, with a weak D call TRBD1 (6 bases). CDR1 and CDR2 from the germline V gene are LGHNA and YNFKEQ. The ends were cut back, 0 bases at V and 5 bases at J, with 11 bases in the middle. This CDR3 spans 14 amino acids. CDR3 amino acids: CASSQDYRVHEQYF. In DNA, the CDR3 is TGTGCCAGCAGCCAAGACTACAGGGTCCACGAGCAGTACTTC.

The rearrangement links TRBV7-6 to TRBJ2-2, with 10 bases matching TRBD2. Germline loops: CDR1 SGHVS, CDR2 FNYEAQ. J lost 4 bases, V lost 4 bases, and 6 bases had no gene match. The CDR3 has 16 amino acids. The CDR3 region is CASSYLAGDLTGELFF. CDR3 bases: TGTGCCAGCAGCTACCTAGCGGGGGACCTCACCGGGGAGCTGTTTTTT.